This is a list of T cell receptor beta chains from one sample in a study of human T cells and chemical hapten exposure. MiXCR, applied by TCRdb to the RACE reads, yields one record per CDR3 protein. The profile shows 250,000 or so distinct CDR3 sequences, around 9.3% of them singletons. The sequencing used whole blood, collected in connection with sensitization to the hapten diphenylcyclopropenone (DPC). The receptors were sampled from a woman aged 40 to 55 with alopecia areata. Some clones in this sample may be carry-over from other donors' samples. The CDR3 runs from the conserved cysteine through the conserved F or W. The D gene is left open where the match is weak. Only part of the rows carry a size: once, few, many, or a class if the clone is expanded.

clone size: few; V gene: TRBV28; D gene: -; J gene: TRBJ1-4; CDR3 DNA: TGTGCCAGCAGTACGGACGTACCACCAACTAATGAAAAACTGTTTTTT; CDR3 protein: CASSTDVPPTNEKLFF
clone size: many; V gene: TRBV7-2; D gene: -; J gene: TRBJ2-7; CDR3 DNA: TGTGCCAGCAGCCCCCACAGCTACGAGCAGTACTTC; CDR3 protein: CASSPHSYEQYF
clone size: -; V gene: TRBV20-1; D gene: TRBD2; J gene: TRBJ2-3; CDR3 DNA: TGCAGTGCGAACCGTCTAGCGGGAGCCGCAGATACGCAGTATTTT; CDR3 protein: CSANRLAGAADTQYF
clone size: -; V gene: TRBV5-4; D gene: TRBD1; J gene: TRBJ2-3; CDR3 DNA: TGTGCCAGCAGGCCCGGACAGGCAGATACGCAGTATTTT; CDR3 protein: CASRPGQADTQYF
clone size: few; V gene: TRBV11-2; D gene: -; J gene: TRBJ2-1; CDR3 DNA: TGTGCCAGCAGCTTAGATTCTTGGGCTAGCAATGAGCAGTTCTTC; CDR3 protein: CASSLDSWASNEQFF
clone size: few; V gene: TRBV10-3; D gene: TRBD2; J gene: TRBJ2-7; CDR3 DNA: TGTGCCATCAGCCCGACTAGCGGGAGGGCCAACGAGCAGTACTTC; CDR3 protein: CAISPTSGRANEQYF
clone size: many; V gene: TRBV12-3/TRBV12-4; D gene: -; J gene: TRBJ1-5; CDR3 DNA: TGTGCCAGCAGTAGGAGAGGCAGGGGTTTGGTCAGCAATCAGCCCCAGCATTTT; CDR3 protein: CASSRRGRGLVSNQPQHF
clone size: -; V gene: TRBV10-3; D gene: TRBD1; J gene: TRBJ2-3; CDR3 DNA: TGTGCCATCAGTGGAGGACAGGGACATTCCACAGATACGCAGTATTTT; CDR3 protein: CAISGGQGHSTDTQYF
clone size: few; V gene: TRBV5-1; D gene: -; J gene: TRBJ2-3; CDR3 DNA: TGCGCCAGCAGCTTCCAACCAGCGTCGGCTGGCGATACGCAGTATTTT; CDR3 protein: CASSFQPASAGDTQYF
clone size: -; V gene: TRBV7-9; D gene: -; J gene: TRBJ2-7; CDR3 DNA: TGTGCCAGCAGCTTAGCAGGGAAGCAGTACTTC; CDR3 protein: CASSLAGKQYF
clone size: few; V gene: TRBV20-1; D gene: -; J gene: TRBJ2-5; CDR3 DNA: TGCAGTGCTAGAGTGGGGTCTATCGAAGAGACCCAGTACTTC; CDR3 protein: CSARVGSIEETQYF
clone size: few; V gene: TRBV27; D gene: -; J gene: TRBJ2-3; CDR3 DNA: TGTGCCAGCAGTTTCCAGCCCACAGATACGCAGTATTTT; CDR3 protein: CASSFQPTDTQYF
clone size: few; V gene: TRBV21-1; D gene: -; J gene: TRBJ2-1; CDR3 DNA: TGTGCCAGCAGTATCCGGGACAGGGACTACAATGAGCAGTTCTTC; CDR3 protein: CASSIRDRDYNEQFF
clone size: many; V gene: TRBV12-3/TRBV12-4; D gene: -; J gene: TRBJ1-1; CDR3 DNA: TGTGCCAGCCGGAGGGGGAGAGGCCCTGAAGCTTTCTTT; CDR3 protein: CASRRGRGPEAFF
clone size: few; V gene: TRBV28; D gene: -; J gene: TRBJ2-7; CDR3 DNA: TGTGCCAGCGCCGGACCCAGGCAGGGGTACTACGAGCAGTACTTC; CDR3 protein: CASAGPRQGYYEQYF
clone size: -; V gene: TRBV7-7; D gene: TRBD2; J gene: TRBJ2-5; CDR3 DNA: TGTGCTAGCAGCTTAGACCCCGGGGGGGTTAGCGAGACCCAGTACTTC; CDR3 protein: CASSLDPGGVSETQYF
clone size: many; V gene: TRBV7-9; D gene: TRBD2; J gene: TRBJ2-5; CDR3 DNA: TGTGCCAGCAGCCCAACCATGGAGCGGGAGCCCCAAGAGACCCAGTACTTC; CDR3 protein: CASSPTMEREPQETQYF
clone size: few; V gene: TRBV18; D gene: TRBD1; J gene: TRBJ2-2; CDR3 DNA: TGTGCCAGCTCACCACAGGGGACAGAAAGAAACACCGGGGAGCTGTTTTTT; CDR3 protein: CASSPQGTERNTGELFF
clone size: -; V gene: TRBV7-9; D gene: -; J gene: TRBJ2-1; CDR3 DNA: TGTGCCAGCAGCTTAGAAAGGAGTAGTGAGCAGTTCTTC; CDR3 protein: CASSLERSSEQFF
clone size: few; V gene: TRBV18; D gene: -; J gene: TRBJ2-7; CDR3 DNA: TGTGCCAGCTCAGCGTTGACTCCGGACCCCCCGAGGGACGAGCAGTACTTC; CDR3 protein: CASSALTPDPPRDEQYF
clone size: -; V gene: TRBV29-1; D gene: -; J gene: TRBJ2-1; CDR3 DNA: TGCAGCGTTGCTGCGGCCGGCAATGAGCAGTTCTTC; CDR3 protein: CSVAAAGNEQFF
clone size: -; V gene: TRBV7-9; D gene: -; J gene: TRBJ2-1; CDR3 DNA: TGTGCCAGCAGTCCGCCGAATGAGCAGTTCTTC; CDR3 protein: CASSPPNEQFF
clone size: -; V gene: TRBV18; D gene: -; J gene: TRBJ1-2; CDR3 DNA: TGTGCCAGCTCACCACCGGAGACAGGCACCAACTATGGCTACACCTTC; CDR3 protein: CASSPPETGTNYGYTF
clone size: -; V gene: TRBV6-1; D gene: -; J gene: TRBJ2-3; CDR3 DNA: TGTGCCAGCAGTGAAGCGCCCGGACTAACCACAGATACGCAGTATTTT; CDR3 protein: CASSEAPGLTTDTQYF
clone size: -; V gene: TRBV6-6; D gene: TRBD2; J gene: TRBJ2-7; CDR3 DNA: TGTGCCAGCAGCCCTGGGAGGGATACCTACGAGCAGTACTTC; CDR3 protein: CASSPGRDTYEQYF
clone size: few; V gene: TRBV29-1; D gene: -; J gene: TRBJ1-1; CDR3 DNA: TGCAGCGCCCGACAGAATATGAACACTGAAGCTTTCTTT; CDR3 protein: CSARQNMNTEAFF
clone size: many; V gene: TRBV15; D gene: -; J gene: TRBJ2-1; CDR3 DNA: TGTGCCACCAGCAGAGCCCCCCTAGCGAACAATGAGCAGTTCTTC; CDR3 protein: CATSRAPLANNEQFF
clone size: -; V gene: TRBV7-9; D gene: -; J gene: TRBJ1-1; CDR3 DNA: TGTGCCAGCAGCTTGAGAACTGAAGCTTTCTTT; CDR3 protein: CASSLRTEAFF
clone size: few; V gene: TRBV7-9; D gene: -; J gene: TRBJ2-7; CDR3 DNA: TGTGCCAGCACCAACCGTGGGATTTCCTACGAGCAGTACTTC; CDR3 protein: CASTNRGISYEQYF
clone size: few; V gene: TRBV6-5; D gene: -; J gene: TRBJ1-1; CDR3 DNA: TGTGCCAGCGCGGACAGAATGCATGAAGCTTTCTTT; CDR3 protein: CASADRMHEAFF
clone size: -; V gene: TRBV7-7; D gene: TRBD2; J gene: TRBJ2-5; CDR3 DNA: TGTGCTAGCAGCCTCTCTAGCGGGAGTATTGAGACCCAGTACTTC; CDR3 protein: CASSLSSGSIETQYF
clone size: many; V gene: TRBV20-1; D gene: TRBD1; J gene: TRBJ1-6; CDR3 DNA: TGCAGTGCTAAAGAGACAGGGGGTAATTCACCCCTCCACTTT; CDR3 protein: CSAKETGGNSPLHF
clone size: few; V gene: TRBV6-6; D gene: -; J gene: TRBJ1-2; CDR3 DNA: TGTGCCAGCAGTCCAACAGGACAGCCTAACTATGGCTACACCTTC; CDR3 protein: CASSPTGQPNYGYTF
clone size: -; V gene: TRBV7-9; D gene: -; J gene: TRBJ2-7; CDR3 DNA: TGTGCCAGCAGCTTAGACTCTAGCTTCGACGAGCAGTACTTC; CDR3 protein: CASSLDSSFDEQYF
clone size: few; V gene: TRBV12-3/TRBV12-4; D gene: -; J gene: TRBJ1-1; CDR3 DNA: TGTGCCAGCAGTTTCGGGTCAGGAAATATCCGGACTGAAGCTTTCTTT; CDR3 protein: CASSFGSGNIRTEAFF
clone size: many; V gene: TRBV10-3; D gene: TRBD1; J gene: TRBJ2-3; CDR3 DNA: TGTGCCATCAGTGAGGGGACAGGGGGTCGAACAGATACGCAGTATTTT; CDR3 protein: CAISEGTGGRTDTQYF
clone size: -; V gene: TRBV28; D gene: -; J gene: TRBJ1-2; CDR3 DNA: TGTGCCAACAGTACCATCTTCAAGAACTATGGCTACACCTTC; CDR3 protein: CANSTIFKNYGYTF
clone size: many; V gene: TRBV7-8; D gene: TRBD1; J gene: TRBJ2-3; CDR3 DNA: TGTGCCAGCAGCGAATCGGACAGGGATCCAGATACGCAGTATTTT; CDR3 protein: CASSESDRDPDTQYF
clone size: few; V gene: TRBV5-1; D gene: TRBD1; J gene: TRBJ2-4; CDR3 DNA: TGCGCCAGCAGCTACCGGGACAGCCGAGGCGTAGACATTCAGTACTTC; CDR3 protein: CASSYRDSRGVDIQYF
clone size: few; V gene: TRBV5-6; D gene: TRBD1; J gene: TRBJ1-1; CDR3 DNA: TGTGCCAGCTGGAGGGACAGAATAAACACTGAAGCTTTCTTT; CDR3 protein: CASWRDRINTEAFF
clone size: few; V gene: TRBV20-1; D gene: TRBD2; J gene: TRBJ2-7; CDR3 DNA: TGCAGTGCTCTCGCGGGACTAGCGGGAGGAAGGAGCGAGCAGTACTTC; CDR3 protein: CSALAGLAGGRSEQYF
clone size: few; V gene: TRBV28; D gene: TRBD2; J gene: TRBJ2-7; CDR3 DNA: TGTGCCAGCAGCTCCGGGACCCTAGCGGGAGTATGGTACGAGCAGTACTTC; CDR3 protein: CASSSGTLAGVWYEQYF
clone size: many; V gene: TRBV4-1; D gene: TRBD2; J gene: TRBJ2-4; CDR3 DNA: TGCGCCAGCAGCCAAGCGGCGGGACTAGCGCGGTACTTC; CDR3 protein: CASSQAAGLARYF
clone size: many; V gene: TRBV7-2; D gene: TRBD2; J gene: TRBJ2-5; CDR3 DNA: TGTGCCAGCAGCTTAGCCAGACTAGCGGGAGGGCCGGGGACCCAGTACTTC; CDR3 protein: CASSLARLAGGPGTQYF
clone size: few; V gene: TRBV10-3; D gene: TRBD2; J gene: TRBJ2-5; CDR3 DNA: TGTGCCACCTCGATGGGGGGGGATGAGACCCAGTACTTC; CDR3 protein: CATSMGGDETQYF
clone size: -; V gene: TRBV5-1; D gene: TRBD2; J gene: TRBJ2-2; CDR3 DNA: TGCGCCAGCAGCTTGGCTAGCGGGAGCGGGGAGCTGTTTTTT; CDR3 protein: CASSLASGSGELFF
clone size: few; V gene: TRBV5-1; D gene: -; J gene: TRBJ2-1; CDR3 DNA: TGCGCCAGCAGCTCAATTCGACACAATGAGCAGTTCTTC; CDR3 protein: CASSSIRHNEQFF
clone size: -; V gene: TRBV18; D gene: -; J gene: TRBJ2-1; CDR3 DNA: TGTGCCAGCTCACCACCTCTAAACCATGAGCAGTTCTTC; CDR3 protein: CASSPPLNHEQFF
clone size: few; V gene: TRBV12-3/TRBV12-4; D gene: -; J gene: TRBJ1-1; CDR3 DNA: TGTGCCAGCAGTAACAGGGATGTAAGCACTGAAGCTTTCTTT; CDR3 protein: CASSNRDVSTEAFF
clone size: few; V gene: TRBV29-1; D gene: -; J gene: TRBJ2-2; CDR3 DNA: TGCAGCGCAAGAGCCCAGGGTATCTCCGGGGAGCTGTTTTTT; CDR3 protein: CSARAQGISGELFF
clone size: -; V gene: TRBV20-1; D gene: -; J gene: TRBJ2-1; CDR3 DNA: TGCAGTGCTAGCGGGGGAAGCACCTACAATGAGCAGTTCTTC; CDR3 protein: CSASGGSTYNEQFF
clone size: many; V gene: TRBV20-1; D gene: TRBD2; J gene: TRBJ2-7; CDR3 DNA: TGCAGTGCAGAATACGGGACTAGCGGCTACGAGCAGTACTTC; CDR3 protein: CSAEYGTSGYEQYF
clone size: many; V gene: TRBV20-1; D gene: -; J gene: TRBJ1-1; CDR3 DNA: TGCAGTGCCCAGCCGGGGGGGTTGAACACTGAAGCTTTCTTT; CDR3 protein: CSAQPGGLNTEAFF
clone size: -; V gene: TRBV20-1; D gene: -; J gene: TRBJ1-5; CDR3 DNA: TGCAGTGCTAGCCATAGAGGGGTCAATCAGCCCCAGCATTTT; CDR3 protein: CSASHRGVNQPQHF
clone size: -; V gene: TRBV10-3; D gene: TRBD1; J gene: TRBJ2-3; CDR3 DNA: TGTGCCATCAAAGGGGGACAGGGCGGTGCAGATACGCAGTATTTT; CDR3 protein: CAIKGGQGGADTQYF
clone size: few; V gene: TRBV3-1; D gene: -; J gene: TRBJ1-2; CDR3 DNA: TGTGCCAGCAGCCAAGAGAGGGCGATCTATGGCTACACCTTC; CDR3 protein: CASSQERAIYGYTF
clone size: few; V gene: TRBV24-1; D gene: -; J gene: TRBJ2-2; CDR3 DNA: TGTGCCACCAGTATTAGCGGGAACACCGGGGAGCTGTTTTTT; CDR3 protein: CATSISGNTGELFF
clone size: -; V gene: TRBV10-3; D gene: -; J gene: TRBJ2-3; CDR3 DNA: TGTGCCTCGAACCCTCGGGATACGCAGTATTTT; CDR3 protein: CASNPRDTQYF